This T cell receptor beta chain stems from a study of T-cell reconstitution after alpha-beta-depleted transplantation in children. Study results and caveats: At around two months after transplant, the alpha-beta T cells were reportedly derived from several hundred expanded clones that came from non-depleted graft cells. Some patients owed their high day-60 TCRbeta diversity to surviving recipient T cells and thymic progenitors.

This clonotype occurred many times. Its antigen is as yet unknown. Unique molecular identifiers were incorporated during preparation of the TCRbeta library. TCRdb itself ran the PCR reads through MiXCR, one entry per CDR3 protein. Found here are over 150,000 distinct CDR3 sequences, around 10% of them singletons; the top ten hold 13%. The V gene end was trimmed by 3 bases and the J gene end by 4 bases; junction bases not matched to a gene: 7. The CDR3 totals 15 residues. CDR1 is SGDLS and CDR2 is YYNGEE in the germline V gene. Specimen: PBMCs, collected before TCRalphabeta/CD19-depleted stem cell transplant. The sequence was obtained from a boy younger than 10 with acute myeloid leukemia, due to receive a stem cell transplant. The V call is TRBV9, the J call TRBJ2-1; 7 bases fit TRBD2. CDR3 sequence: CASSARDYPYNEQFF. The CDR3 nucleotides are TGTGCCAGCAGCGCCCGGGACTACCCTTACAATGAGCAGTTCTTC. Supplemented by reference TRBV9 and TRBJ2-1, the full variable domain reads DSGVTQTPKHLITATGQRVTLRCSPRSGDLSVYWYQQSLDQGLQFLIQYYNGEERAKGNILERFSAQQFPDLHSELNLSSLELGDSALYFCASSARDYPYNEQFFGPGTRLTVL.